This T cell receptor (beta chain) was captured in a study of identical twins. Study-wide results and caveats: Shared out-of-frame alpha sequences (those common to twins) showed excess low generation probability. Beta out-of-frame sequences showed weaker excess sharing between twins.

TCRdb redid the calling of the 5' RACE reads with MiXCR, one entry per CDR3 protein. The table has hundreds of thousands of distinct CDR3 sequences, about 12% seen once. Notes on this clonotype: Its antigen is unidentified.

These data are also associated with another study on yellow fever vaccine responses in identical twins. From that report: Reportedly, the T cell response mounted by twins to vaccine seemed partly convergent, partly personalized.

The sequenced sample consisted of PBMCs. The clonotype originates from a young woman in good health.

The CDR3 DNA reads TGCGCCAGCAGCTTGGTGCCCACACAGGGGAGCAATCAGCCCCAGCATTTT. Translating gives CASSLVPTQGSNQPQHF. This chain uses TRBV5-1 with TRBJ1-5; 7 bases are shared with TRBD1. The CDR3 runs 17 residues. Unmatched junction bases numbered 7, after V lost 0 bases and J lost 1 base. Per the germline V gene, CDR1 is SGHRS and CDR2 is YFSETQ.